Sequencing of this T cell receptor beta chain was carried out in a study of stem cell transplantation in POMP-related autoinflammatory disease. In the study overall: Impaired MHC class I-dependent CD8+ differentiation was hypothesized from defective thymoproteasomes. Before transplant, CD4+ T cells skewed naive and CD8+ proportions were low.

With respect to this clone: Antigen unknown.

Prominent immunodeficiency with autoinflammation defined PRAID. Only in-frame clones appear in the TCRdb table, and some are missing; sequencing was by immunoSEQ multiplex PCR. The data hold about 8,000 clones, with approximately 89% observed a single time. Trimming cost V 1 base and J 0 bases; bases outside gene matches: 2. Per germline, CDR1 SEHNR and CDR2 FQNEAQ (reference sequence). This CDR3 comprises 16 residues. Findings and caveats of the study: Patients with PRAID showed a restricted number of unique TRB V-J gene pairings. Across all analyzed T-cell subsets, patients with PRAID tended toward reduced diversity and increased clonality.

The chain joins TRBV7-9 to TRBJ2-1, with TRBD2 matching over 8 bases. The receptor was derived from a human donor with POMP-related autoinflammation and immune dysregulation (PRAID). The sequences come from CD8+ T cells from PBMCs, collected before stem cell transplantation. CDR3 sequence reads: CASSLDGGASYNEQFF. CDR3 DNA sequence: TGTGCCAGCAGCTTAGACGGGGGGGCCTCCTACAATGAGCAGTTCTTC.